Listed below are T cell receptor beta chains from one sample, sequenced in a study of T-cell reconstitution after alpha-beta-depleted transplantation in children. TCRdb redid the calling of the PCR reads with MiXCR, one entry per CDR3 protein. The data contain a few hundred thousand distinct CDR3 sequences, 9.9% of them singletons. This specimen consisted of PBMCs from the stem cell graft donor, obtained from the stem cell graft. The source is a human donor who donated a stem cell graft to a child with SCID. Each CDR3 is given with its conserved first and last residue. Each record gives: CDR3 protein, V gene, J gene.

CASSTVDNTEAFF,TRBV5-6,TRBJ1-1
CASTPGSGPYEQYF,TRBV28,TRBJ2-7
CASGMGRLNTGELFF,TRBV2,TRBJ2-2
CASSSRMNTEAFF,TRBV12-3/TRBV12-4,TRBJ1-1
CASSESWVKLFF,TRBV2,TRBJ1-4
CSARDPGWAVQNEQFF,TRBV20-1,TRBJ2-1
CASSSFDRGDFYEQYF,TRBV7-9,TRBJ2-7
CASRAAGESGELFF,TRBV5-1,TRBJ2-2
CASSPGGERAFF,TRBV5-1,TRBJ1-1
CASSPSTPSNQPQHF,TRBV3-1,TRBJ1-5
CASSLAAGTGGIAFF,TRBV12-3/TRBV12-4,TRBJ1-1
CASSLTGDSNQPQHF,TRBV6-1,TRBJ1-5
CASKDSDNQPQHF,TRBV5-1,TRBJ1-5
CASSSYNTYEQYF,TRBV7-2,TRBJ2-7
CASSLGGAGQAVQPQHF,TRBV7-6,TRBJ1-5
CSVSTGQRYEQYF,TRBV29-1,TRBJ2-7
CASSPVTVTPNEKLFF,TRBV4-1,TRBJ1-4
CASSSRDRGGYEQFF,TRBV12-3/TRBV12-4,TRBJ2-1
CASRQAGENTEAFF,TRBV4-2,TRBJ1-1
CASSDSGTGNQPQHF,TRBV10-2,TRBJ1-5
CASTPGGAGGLNEQFF,TRBV2,TRBJ2-1
CASSLLPPGQGGGNEQFF,TRBV7-3,TRBJ2-1
CASSLYGGSTDTQYF,TRBV7-8,TRBJ2-3
CASSLPGSTFREAFF,TRBV3-1,TRBJ1-1
CSAREINEKLFF,TRBV29-1,TRBJ1-4
CATSDSRGVTGELFF,TRBV24-1,TRBJ2-2
CSARRDSSTDTQYF,TRBV20-1,TRBJ2-3
CASSSYLRGTDEQYF,TRBV5-1,TRBJ2-7
CASCKRAAWTDTQYF,TRBV3-1,TRBJ2-3
CASSLEVVGWGTGVDTEAFF,TRBV5-1,TRBJ1-1
CASSGRDRDGYTF,TRBV7-3,TRBJ1-2
CASSPDRDHNEKLFF,TRBV5-1,TRBJ1-4
CASRRLDFLRDTDTQYF,TRBV2,TRBJ2-3
CASSGWTGGSSPLHF,TRBV6-1,TRBJ1-6
CASSSTSGGSLDTQYF,TRBV9,TRBJ2-3
CAISADRADTGELFF,TRBV10-3,TRBJ2-2
CASSVEGQGAYEQYF,TRBV9,TRBJ2-7
CASRETTTSGASYEQYF,TRBV6-1,TRBJ2-7
CSTFGQGEVEQYF,TRBV20-1,TRBJ2-7
CASSQGAVNTEAFF,TRBV3-1,TRBJ1-1
CASSYSRGQGNSGYTF,TRBV6-5,TRBJ1-2
CASSLADTVTGRETQYF,TRBV5-1,TRBJ2-5
CASSFPTGNTGELFF,TRBV7-9,TRBJ2-2
CASSPRDAQSTYSGANVLTF,TRBV5-1,TRBJ2-6